The 3 T cell receptor beta chains below all came from one sample that was sequenced in a study of spatial heterogeneity in lung cancer. From the 5' RACE reads, TCRdb called clonotypes with MiXCR, one entry per CDR3 protein. The data show around 40,000 distinct CDR3 sequences, 4% to 6% seen once. As to time point: sample taken at primary tumor resection. Sequencing covered unsorted whole RNA taken from tumor, nontumor lung or frozen PBMC. This material consisted of PBMCs, taken at surgery. The receptor source for this set is a female donor with early-stage non-small cell lung cancer.

This chain uses TRBV7-6 with TRBJ1-6; the D gene is possibly TRBD1 (6 bases). Trimming pared 3 bases from V and 7 bases from J, leaving 13 bases between. The CDR3 has 15 amino acids. Looked up from germline, CDR1 is SGHVS and CDR2 is FNYEAQ. CDR3 in amino acids: CASSFRGAVNSPLHF. The CDR3 coding sequence is TGTGCCAGCAGCTTCCGGGGGGCCGTGAATTCACCCCTCCACTTT.

This clonotype showed up many times. The CDR3 reads CASSPRSIQGNYGYTF. In DNA, the CDR3 is TGTGCCAGCAGCCCCCGGAGCATTCAGGGGAACTATGGCTACACCTTC. This chain uses TRBV9 with TRBJ1-2, with D perhaps matching TRBD1 (6 bases). Looked up from germline, CDR1 is SGDLS and CDR2 is YYNGEE. The CDR3 contains 16 residues. The V end lost 4 bases, the J end lost 2 bases, and 18 bases lay between the germline ends. Full variable domain (missing parts from reference TRBV9 and TRBJ1-2): DSGVTQTPKHLITATGQRVTLRCSPRSGDLSVYWYQQSLDQGLQFLIQYYNGEERAKGNILERFSAQQFPDLHSELNLSSLELGDSALYFCASSPRSIQGNYGYTFGSGTRLTVV.

This clonotype was seen repeatedly, ten times or more. The CDR3 region is CSARGTSGDSSYEQYF. In DNA, the CDR3 is TGCAGTGCTAGGGGGACTAGCGGGGACAGCTCCTACGAGCAGTACTTC. V is TRBV20-1 and J is TRBJ2-7, with TRBD2 matching over 13 bases. Germline V CDR1 and CDR2: DFQATT, SNEGSKA (reference sequence). V dropped 3 bases and J dropped 0; count of bases not matched to a gene: 5. This CDR3 region has 16 residues.